These 20 T cell receptor beta chains were all obtained from the same sample, sequenced in a study of cytomegalovirus exposure and HLA in healthy donors. Use of 60 Vbeta and 13 Jbeta primers characterized the PCR. The protocol was immunoSEQ multiplex PCR, while the TCRdb copy is restricted to in-frame clones and leaves out a portion. The sample has some 100,000 clones; 73% are singletons. The source material was PBMCs. The receptors derive from a middle-aged man in good health and CMV-seronegative.

DNA for the CDR3: TGTGCCACCCAAGCAGGGGGCAATCAGCCCCAGCATTTT. Translated: CATQAGGNQPQHF. V gene TRBV6-5 combines with J gene TRBJ1-5; possible D gene TRBD1, 6 bases. The V gene lost 10 bases and the J gene lost 2 bases, with 12 bases spanning the gap. This CDR3 spans 13 amino acids. Germline V CDR1 and CDR2: MNHEY, SVGAGI.

The chain has TRBV4-1 and TRBJ2-1, with 8 positions matching TRBD2. The CDR3 sequence is 15 residues long. With 3 bases clipped from V and 7 bases from J, the junction kept 8 bases outside the gene matches. Germline CDR1 is MGHRA and CDR2 is YSYEKL. For the CDR3, the DNA is TGCGCCAGCAGCCAGGTGGTAGCGGGGTCAAATGAGCAGTTCTTC. Its translation: CASSQVVAGSNEQFF.

This clone was counted between two and nine times. The V call is TRBV6-1, the J call TRBJ1-2; no clear D. This CDR3 region has 12 residues. V was shortened by 0 bases and J by 14 bases, with 13 bases between the two germline ends. The germline gives CDR1 MNHNS, CDR2 SASEGT. The CDR3 loop reads CASSEAGSRWTF. DNA of the CDR3: TGTGCCAGCAGTGAAGCAGGTAGCCGCTGGACCTTC.

The DNA of the CDR3 is TGTGCCAGCAGTTTAGTAGGACAGGGGTCCACCATATATTTT. This encodes CASSLVGQGSTIYF. The chain links TRBV28 to TRBJ1-3; 9 bases align to TRBD1. Germline-derived CDR1 and CDR2 are MDHEN and SYDVKM. V trimming: 2 bases; J trimming: 9 bases; junction bases outside the gene matches: 5. The CDR3 spans 14 residues.

The gene calls are TRBV5-6 and TRBJ1-1; possible D gene TRBD1, 6 bases. The germline V gene has CDR1 SGHDT and CDR2 YYEEEE. V was clipped by 4 bases and J by 5 bases, with 21 bases between them. The CDR3 spans 16 residues. CDR3 DNA sequence: TGTGCCAGCAGCGCGTTATCGGGGGGCGCGGGAACTGAAGCTTTCTTT. Its translation: CASSALSGGAGTEAFF. The full variable domain, in which reference TRBV5-6 and TRBJ1-1 provide the parts outside the CDR3, is DAGVTQSPTHLIKTRGQQVTLRCSPKSGHDTVSWYQQALGQGPQFIFQYYEEEERQRGNFPDRFSGHQFPNYSSELNVNALLLGDSALYLCASSALSGGAGTEAFFGQGTRLTVV.

The V and J genes are TRBV18 and TRBJ1-1, with TRBD1 matching over 8 bases. The junction had 9 bases not matched to a gene; V was cut back by 3 bases and J by 0 bases. Germline-derived CDR1 and CDR2 are KGHSH and LQKENI. The CDR3 spans 17 residues. The CDR3 sequence: CASSPATGGPMNTEAFF. For the CDR3, the DNA is TGTGCCAGCTCACCGGCCACAGGGGGACCCATGAACACTGAAGCTTTCTTT.

The rearrangement links TRBV6-5 to TRBJ1-1; D gene uncertain. Deletions cut 5 bases from V and 3 bases from J, with 10 bases between. Per germline, CDR1 MNHEY and CDR2 SVGAGI. The CDR3 runs 13 residues. This CDR3 is CASSEVADTEAFF. In DNA, the CDR3 is TGTGCCAGCAGTGAAGTTGCGGACACTGAAGCTTTCTTT.

The chain joins TRBV2 to TRBJ1-2, with 7 bases lining up with TRBD1. J was trimmed by 5 bases and V by 6 bases; bases with no gene match: 12. CDR1 SNHLY and CDR2 FYNNEI come from the germline V gene. The CDR3 extends over 15 amino acids. CDR3 nucleotide sequence: TGTGCCAGCAGAGACTCCTTCACCAGGGGGTATGGCTACACCTTC. Translating gives CASRDSFTRGYGYTF.

This rearrangement joins TRBV4-2 to TRBJ2-2; perhaps TRBD1 as D (5 bases). Germline V gene data show CDR1 as LGHNA and CDR2 as YNFKEQ. This CDR3 is built from 16 residues. The germline V and J ends were trimmed by 1 base and 4 bases, with 13 bases remaining between them. CDR3 residues: CASSQGARQGTGELFF. CDR3 DNA: TGTGCCAGCAGCCAAGGGGCGAGGCAGGGCACCGGGGAGCTGTTTTTT.

A few counts support this clone. The rearrangement uses TRBV5-4 and TRBJ2-7; 8 nucleotides align to TRBD2. V was clipped by 1 base and J by 3 bases; unmatched bases: 0. CDR3 length equals 13 residues. Germline V gene sequence: CDR1 SGHNT, CDR2 YYREEE (reference sequence). This CDR3 is CASSLTSGYEQYF. The CDR3 DNA reads as TGTGCCAGCAGCTTGACTAGCGGCTACGAGCAGTACTTC.

The chain couples TRBV5-6 to TRBJ2-7; tentatively, D is TRBD2 (5 bases). V was shortened by 1 base and J by 7 bases, with 9 bases between the two germline ends. Germline CDR1 and CDR2: SGHDT and YYEEEE. CDR3 length equals 12 residues. The DNA of the CDR3 is TGTGCCAGCAGCTTGTTTTCGGGGGAGCAGTACTTC. Translated, it gives CASSLFSGEQYF.

About this clone: A read error may produce the germline difference seen at one junction end. The genes are TRBV5-1 and TRBJ1-1; tentatively, D is TRBD1 (6 bases). The CDR3 consists of 15 residues. Germline CDR1 is SGHRS and CDR2 is YFSETQ. The CDR3 coding sequence is TGCGCCAGCAGCGGCGGGGGGGGCTGGGACACCGAAGCTTTCTTT. This gives the protein CASSGGGGWDTEAFF.

CDR3 nucleotide sequence: TGCGCCAGCAGCCTGGACGGGTTCTACGAGCAGTACTTC. Translated, it gives CASSLDGFYEQYF. This chain joins TRBV5-1 and TRBJ2-7, with unresolved D. Germline-derived CDR1 and CDR2 are SGHRS and YFSETQ. The CDR3 contains 13 residues. Trimming shortened V by 4 bases and J by 3 bases, and 11 bases separated the two germline ends.

This clone was detected a few times. The J gene is TRBJ2-5, the V gene TRBV7-2; D is possibly TRBD2 (6 bases). The CDR3 runs to 15 residues. Trimming left V 5 bases short and J 4 bases short, with 17 bases between. The germline CDR1 and CDR2 sequences are SGHTA and FQGNSA. Here the CDR3 reads CASSQRAGGRETQYF. The CDR3, as DNA: TGTGCCAGCAGCCAGCGGGCCGGCGGTCGAGAGACCCAGTACTTC.

As for this clone: Other nucleotide sequences from this sample produce the same CDR3. This chain links TRBV6-4 with TRBJ1-1, with a weak D call TRBD1 (5 bases). V was pared by 0 bases and J by 1 base, with 6 bases between. Germline CDR1 and CDR2: MRHNA and SNTAGT. This CDR3 has 14 amino acids. The CDR3 is CASSDSDKNTEAFF. The CDR3 bases are TGTGCCAGCAGTGACTCGGACAAGAACACTGAAGCTTTCTTT.

The V and J genes are TRBV11-3 and TRBJ2-1; possible D gene TRBD1, 5 bases. Germline V gene data show CDR1 as SGHNT and CDR2 as YENEEA. V was cut by 2 bases and J by 9 bases, with 5 bases left in between. CDR3 size: 11 residues. The CDR3 loop reads CASSLQGEQFF. Here the CDR3 DNA reads TGTGCCAGCAGCTTACAGGGTGAGCAGTTCTTC.

The chain recombines TRBV7-9 with TRBJ2-7, with a weak D call TRBD1 (6 bases). Trimming pared 2 bases from V and 5 bases from J, leaving 13 bases between. This CDR3 is 14 amino acids long. In germline, CDR1 is SEHNR, CDR2 FQNEAQ (reference sequence). This chain's CDR3 is CASSLMGAENEQYF. The CDR3 region has the DNA TGTGCCAGCAGCTTAATGGGGGCAGAAAACGAGCAGTACTTC. The variable domain in full, with the rest retrieved from reference TRBV7-9 and TRBJ2-7, is DTGVSQNPRHKITKRGQNVTFRCDPISEHNRLYWYRQTLGQGPEFLTYFQNEAQLEKSRLLSDRFSAERPKGSFSTLEIQRTEQGDSAMYLCASSLMGAENEQYFGPGTRLTVT.

This chain joins TRBV6-5 and TRBJ1-1, with 8 bases fitting TRBD1. The CDR3 consists of 12 residues. The germline gives CDR1 MNHEY, CDR2 SVGAGI. The V and J ends lost 4 bases and 7 bases, in that order; junction bases with no gene match: 2. CDR3 bases: TGTGCCAGCAGTTTTGGACAGGGTGAAGCTTTCTTT. Its protein product is CASSFGQGEAFF.

This clone was seen only once. The V call is TRBV5-6, the J call TRBJ2-5; 11 nucleotides align to TRBD2. With 1 base clipped from V and 12 bases from J, the junction kept 11 bases outside the gene matches. From germline, CDR1 is SGHDT and CDR2 YYEEEE. The CDR3 totals 15 residues. In DNA form, the CDR3 reads TGTGCCAGCAGCTTGATGACTAGCGGGGACCTGGTCGAGTACTTC. Translated: CASSLMTSGDLVEYF.

The CDR3 DNA sequence: TGTGCCAGTAGTATTCGGGTGAACACCGGGGAGCTGTTTTTT. The encoded protein is CASSIRVNTGELFF. The V call is TRBV19, the J call TRBJ2-2; D remains ambiguous. The CDR3 runs to 14 residues. V lost 3 bases and J lost 1, with 6 bases in between. The germline CDR1 and CDR2 sequences are LNHDA and SQIVND (reference sequence).